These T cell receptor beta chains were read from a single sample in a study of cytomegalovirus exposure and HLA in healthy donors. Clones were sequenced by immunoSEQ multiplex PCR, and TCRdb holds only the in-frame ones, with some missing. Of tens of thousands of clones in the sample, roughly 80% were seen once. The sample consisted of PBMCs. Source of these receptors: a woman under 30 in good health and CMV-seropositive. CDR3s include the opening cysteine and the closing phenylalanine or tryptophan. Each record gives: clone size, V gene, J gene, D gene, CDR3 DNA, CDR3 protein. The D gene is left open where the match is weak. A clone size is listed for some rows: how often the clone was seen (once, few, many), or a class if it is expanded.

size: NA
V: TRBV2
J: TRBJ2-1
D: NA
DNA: TGTGCCAGCAGTGAATGGGCCTCCACGGTTTTCTTC
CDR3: CASSEWASTVFF

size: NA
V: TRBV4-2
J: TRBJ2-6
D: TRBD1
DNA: TGTGCCAGCAGCCAAGATCTAGCAGGCGGGACAGGTCCAACTGGGGCCAACGTCCTGACTTTC
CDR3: CASSQDLAGGTGPTGANVLTF

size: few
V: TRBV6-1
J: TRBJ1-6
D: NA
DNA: TGTGCCAGCAGTGAAGGGGGGCAGGGGTGGTCACCCCTCCACTTT
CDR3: CASSEGGQGWSPLHF

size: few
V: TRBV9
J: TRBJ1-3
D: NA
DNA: TGTGCCAGCAGCTTACAGGTGGACTCTGGAAACACCATATATTTT
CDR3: CASSLQVDSGNTIYF

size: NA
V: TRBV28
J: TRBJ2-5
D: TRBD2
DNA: TGTGCCAGCAGTTTATGGGCTAGCGGGGGCCTAGAGACCCAGTACTTC
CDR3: CASSLWASGGLETQYF

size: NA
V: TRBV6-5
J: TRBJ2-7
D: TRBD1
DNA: TGTGCCACCGGGGTAACGGGACAGAACTCCTACGAGCAGTACTTC
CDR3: CATGVTGQNSYEQYF

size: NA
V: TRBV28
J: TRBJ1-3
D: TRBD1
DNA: TGTGCCAGCAGTTTATTACTTGGGACAGGTGGCTCTGGAAACACCATATATTTT
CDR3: CASSLLLGTGGSGNTIYF

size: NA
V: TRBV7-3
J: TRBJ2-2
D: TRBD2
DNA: TGTGCCAGCAGCTCCCCGACTAGCGGGGGGGTTCCCGGGGAGCTGTTTTTT
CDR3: CASSSPTSGGVPGELFF

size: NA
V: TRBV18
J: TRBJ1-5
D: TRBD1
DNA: TGTGCCAGCTCAAGGGGACAGGGTGACTATCAGCCCCAGCATTTT
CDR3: CASSRGQGDYQPQHF

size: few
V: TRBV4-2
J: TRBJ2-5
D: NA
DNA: TGTGCCAGCAGCCAAGATCAGGGTCCCCGCGACTTC
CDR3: CASSQDQGPRDF

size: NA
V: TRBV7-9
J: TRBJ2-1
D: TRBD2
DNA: TGTGCCAGCAGTTCAAGGGCGGCGGGGGGGGATGAGCAGTTCTTC
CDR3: CASSSRAAGGDEQFF

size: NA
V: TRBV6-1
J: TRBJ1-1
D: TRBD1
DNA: TGTGCCAGCATCCGGGACAGAGTGAACACTGAAGCTTTCTTT
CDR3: CASIRDRVNTEAFF

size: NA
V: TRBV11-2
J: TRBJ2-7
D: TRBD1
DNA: TGTGCCAGCAGCTCAATCGGACAGGGTGGGGAGCAGTACTTC
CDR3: CASSSIGQGGEQYF

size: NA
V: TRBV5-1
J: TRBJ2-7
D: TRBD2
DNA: TGCGCCAGCAGCTTGCTTGCAGCGGGGGAGGACGAGCAGTACTTC
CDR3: CASSLLAAGEDEQYF

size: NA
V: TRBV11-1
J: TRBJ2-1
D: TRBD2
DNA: TGTGCCAGCACGTGGACTAGCGGCCCTAATGAGCAGTTCTTC
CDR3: CASTWTSGPNEQFF

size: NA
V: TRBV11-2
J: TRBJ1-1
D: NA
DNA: TGTGCCAGCAGCCCCACAGAGGGTACTGAAGCTTTCTTT
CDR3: CASSPTEGTEAFF

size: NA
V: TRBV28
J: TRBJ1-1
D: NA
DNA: TGTGCCAGCAGCACCCACGGGGTGAACACTGAAGCTTTCTTT
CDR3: CASSTHGVNTEAFF

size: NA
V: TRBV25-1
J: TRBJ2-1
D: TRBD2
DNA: TGTGCCAGCAGTGAACGGAGCAGACTAGCGGGGTACAATGAGCAGTTCTTC
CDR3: CASSERSRLAGYNEQFF

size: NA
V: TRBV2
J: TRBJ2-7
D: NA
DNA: TGTGCCAGCACTACCCAGGAGGTCTCCTACGAGCAGTACTTC
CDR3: CASTTQEVSYEQYF

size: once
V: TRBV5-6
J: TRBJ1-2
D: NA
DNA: TGTGCCAGCATGAAGGACTTTAACTATGGCTACACCTTC
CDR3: CASMKDFNYGYTF

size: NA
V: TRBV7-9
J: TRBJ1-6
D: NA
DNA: TGTGCCAGCAGCTTAGAAGGGGATTCACCCCTCCACTTT
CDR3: CASSLEGDSPLHF

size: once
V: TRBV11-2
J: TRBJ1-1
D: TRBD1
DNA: TGTGCCAGCAGCCAGGGGAAGGGAGGCAGGGGGACCACTGAAGCTTTCTTT
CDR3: CASSQGKGGRGTTEAFF

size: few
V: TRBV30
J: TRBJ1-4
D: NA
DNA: TGTGCCTGGAACGACCAAGGGGAAGATGAAAAACTGTTTTTT
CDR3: CAWNDQGEDEKLFF

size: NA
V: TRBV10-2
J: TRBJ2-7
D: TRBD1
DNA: TGCGCCAGCCGGACAGGCCTTTACGAGCAGTACTTC
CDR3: CASRTGLYEQYF